This is a list of T cell receptor beta chains from one sample in a study of blood T cell repertoires in COVID-19. Sequenced by immunoSEQ multiplex PCR; TCRdb stores in-frame clones only, minus some. The sample lists tens of thousands of clones, over 70% occurring once. The specimen sequenced was peripheral blood. These receptors originate from a human donor in a cohort sampled during active COVID-19. CDR3s include the opening cysteine and the closing phenylalanine or tryptophan. Each record gives: V gene, J gene, clone size, D gene, CDR3 protein, CDR3 DNA. D genes are given only for firm matches. For some rows the clone size is stated as once, few or many, or as a class when expanded; others skip it.

V gene: TRBV6-5; J gene: TRBJ2-1; clone size: NA; D gene: TRBD2; CDR3 protein: CASRLAGVYNEQFF; CDR3 DNA: TGTGCCAGCAGGCTAGCGGGAGTCTACAATGAGCAGTTCTTC
V gene: TRBV7-2; J gene: TRBJ2-5; clone size: NA; D gene: TRBD2; CDR3 protein: CASSFTSGKETQYF; CDR3 DNA: TGTGCCAGCAGCTTTACTAGCGGGAAAGAGACCCAGTACTTC
V gene: TRBV4-3; J gene: TRBJ1-5; clone size: NA; D gene: NA; CDR3 protein: CASSQDGVSNQPQHF; CDR3 DNA: TGCGCCAGCAGCCAAGACGGGGTTAGCAATCAGCCCCAGCATTTT
V gene: TRBV3-1/TRBV3-2; J gene: TRBJ1-2; clone size: NA; D gene: TRBD1; CDR3 protein: CASSFRTGGYTF; CDR3 DNA: TGTGCCAGCAGCTTCAGGACAGGGGGCTACACCTTC
V gene: TRBV3-1/TRBV3-2; J gene: TRBJ2-3; clone size: NA; D gene: TRBD2; CDR3 protein: CASSPRTSGNTDTQYF; CDR3 DNA: TGTGCCAGCAGCCCACGGACTAGCGGAAACACAGATACGCAGTATTTT
V gene: TRBV30; J gene: TRBJ2-7; clone size: NA; D gene: TRBD1; CDR3 protein: CAWTQGALVREQYF; CDR3 DNA: TGTGCCTGGACTCAGGGGGCTTTGGTTCGCGAGCAGTACTTC
V gene: TRBV3-1/TRBV3-2; J gene: TRBJ1-1; clone size: once; D gene: NA; CDR3 protein: CASSHRGSLEAFF; CDR3 DNA: TGTGCCAGCAGCCATCGAGGGTCACTGGAAGCTTTCTTT
V gene: TRBV19; J gene: TRBJ2-3; clone size: NA; D gene: TRBD1; CDR3 protein: CASSFDRGLTDTQYF; CDR3 DNA: TGTGCCAGTAGTTTCGACAGGGGACTCACAGATACGCAGTATTTT
V gene: TRBV20-1; J gene: TRBJ1-1; clone size: once; D gene: TRBD1; CDR3 protein: CSARGTGEAFF; CDR3 DNA: TGCAGTGCTAGAGGGACAGGGGAGGCTTTCTTT
V gene: TRBV6-5; J gene: TRBJ2-6; clone size: NA; D gene: NA; CDR3 protein: CASSTTNSGANVLTF; CDR3 DNA: TGTGCCAGCAGTACAACTAACTCTGGGGCCAACGTCCTGACTTTC
V gene: TRBV28; J gene: TRBJ2-7; clone size: NA; D gene: NA; CDR3 protein: CASSIAGPYEQYF; CDR3 DNA: TGTGCCAGCAGCATAGCAGGGCCCTACGAGCAGTACTTC
V gene: TRBV5-8; J gene: TRBJ1-1; clone size: NA; D gene: NA; CDR3 protein: CASSFTGLNTEAFF; CDR3 DNA: TGTGCCAGCAGCTTCACGGGATTGAACACTGAAGCTTTCTTT
V gene: TRBV2; J gene: TRBJ2-3; clone size: NA; D gene: TRBD2; CDR3 protein: CASSDSGGSTQYF; CDR3 DNA: TGTGCCAGCAGTGACTCCGGCGGGAGTACGCAGTATTTT
V gene: TRBV28; J gene: TRBJ1-2; clone size: NA; D gene: NA; CDR3 protein: CASSLGGQTGGYTF; CDR3 DNA: TGTGCCAGCAGTTTAGGAGGCCAAACCGGCGGCTACACCTTC
V gene: TRBV19; J gene: TRBJ1-2; clone size: NA; D gene: TRBD1; CDR3 protein: CASSARDSSVGVYTF; CDR3 DNA: TGTGCCAGTAGTGCCAGGGACAGCTCCGTGGGGGTCTACACCTTC
V gene: TRBV18; J gene: TRBJ2-3; clone size: NA; D gene: TRBD1; CDR3 protein: CASSPGTGPDTQYF; CDR3 DNA: TGTGCCAGCTCCCCCGGGACAGGTCCAGATACGCAGTATTTT